In its sample, the clone carrying this T cell receptor (beta chain) was seen many times. Its target is unknown. Hyperthyroidism was new, under 2 months, in patients aged 18 to 65. As the template, RNA transcripts were used to amplify TCR beta CDR3 regions. Investigators did first-round RT-PCR with HTBI primers, then second-round multiplex PCR. TCRdb passed the multiplex PCR reads through MiXCR, listing each CDR3 protein once. This table has 580,000 or so distinct CDR3 sequences, about 35% appearing once. The germline gives CDR1 SQVTM, CDR2 ANQGSEA. This CDR3 is built from 14 residues. Deletions cut 3 bases from V and 0 bases from J, with 11 bases between. The sample belongs to a study of Graves' ophthalmopathy and Graves' hyperthyroidism. At the level of the study: Being free of ophthalmopathy for 18 months of follow-up defined stable hyperthyroidism. General study findings and limits: Ophthalmopathy could be told apart from stable hyperthyroidism by a 13-signature model (87.88% sensitivity, approximately 81% specificity). It was with roughly 71% sensitivity and about 72% specificity that the model predicted ophthalmopathy progression.

The TCR sequence derives from an adult man with Graves' hyperthyroidism. The V and J genes are TRBV29-1 and TRBJ1-1, with D possibly TRBD1 on 6 matching bases. Sequenced input: peripheral blood or thyroid tissue (not recorded which). CDR3 amino acids: CSVESPGVNTEAFF. For the CDR3, the DNA is TGCAGCGTTGAGTCCCCAGGGGTGAACACTGAAGCTTTCTTT.